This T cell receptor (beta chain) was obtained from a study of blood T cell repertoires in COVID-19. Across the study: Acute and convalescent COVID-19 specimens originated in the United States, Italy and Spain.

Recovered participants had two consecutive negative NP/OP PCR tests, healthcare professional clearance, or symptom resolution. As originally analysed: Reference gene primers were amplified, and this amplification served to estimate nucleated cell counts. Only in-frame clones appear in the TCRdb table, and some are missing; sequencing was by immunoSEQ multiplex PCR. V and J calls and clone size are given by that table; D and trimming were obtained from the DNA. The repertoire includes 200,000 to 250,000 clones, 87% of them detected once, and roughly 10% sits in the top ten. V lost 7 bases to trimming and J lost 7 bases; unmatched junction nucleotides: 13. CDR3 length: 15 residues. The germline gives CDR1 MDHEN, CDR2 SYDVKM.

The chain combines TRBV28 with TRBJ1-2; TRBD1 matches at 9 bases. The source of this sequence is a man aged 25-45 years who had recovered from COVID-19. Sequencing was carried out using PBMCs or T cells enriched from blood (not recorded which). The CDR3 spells CASIPGGQGKSGYTF. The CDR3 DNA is TGTGCCAGCATCCCGGGAGGACAGGGGAAGTCTGGCTACACCTTC.